This record looks at one T cell receptor (beta chain) sequence and its context. Its antigen remains undetermined. No base qualities exist here, and no much larger clone lies one base off it. The sample comes from a study of T cell responses to AZD1222 COVID-19 vaccine (dated by TCRdb to the early 2020s). General notes on the study: AZD1222 recipients whose second dose came at about 4 weeks and those whose second dose came at about 12 weeks were combined into one group, since spike-specific TCR depth and breadth did not differ between the two schedules. Trial participants were enrolled into age subgroups of 18-55, 56-69 and 70-plus years, which contained about 160, 30 and 59 TCR-sequenced participants, respectively. TCR sequencing was performed for roughly 250 trial participants, of whom about 200 were given two doses of AZD1222 and around 25 were given two doses of MenACWY control vaccine. Here is what the overall study found, with its caveats: Most participants were white British and females outnumbered males, and the authors suggested that clonal diversity may have been underestimated. Because no samples from the day 14 peak response were available, repertoires could be characterized only after the peak T cell response. Conclusions about previously exposed vaccinees were limited because only five to seven AZD1222 recipients were SARS-CoV-2 seropositive at baseline. Reportedly, close to half of the unique spike-specific TCRs recognized epitopes lying outside the regions that are mutated in the B.1.351 and B.1.1.7 variants. After two AZD1222 doses, both the breadth and the depth of spike-specific TCRs were significantly higher than at day 0 and than in MenACWY recipients. The 56-69-year group was small, and its depth increase did not reach significance, likely because of low power. The whole spike protein was spanned by vaccine-associated CD4 TCRs, and dominant responses were seen in regions 160-218 and 743-854.

What the time point label conveys for this sample: baseline before first vaccination. The vaccinee samples were drawn from two UK trials, COV001 and COV002, one of which was a single-blind randomized controlled phase 2/3 trial testing AZD1222 (ChAdOx1 nCoV-19) in healthy adults. For TCRbeta chain sequencing, PBMC samples from trial participants were taken at day 0 and at day 28 after the second dose. V lost 3 bases and J lost 7 bases, and the count of bases not matched to a germline gene is 1. The CDR3, cysteine through phenylalanine, is 11 amino acids long. CDR3 DNA is the only sequence kept; it has 33 bases, read in frame from the first base. Based on the germline V gene, the CDR1 and CDR2 sequences are SQVTM and ANQGSEA. The CDR3 regions of human TCRbeta chains were subjected to immunosequencing. On the study's bioinformatics: Repertoire TCRs were checked for matches against a reference library of SARS-CoV-2-specific TCRs that had been generated using the MIRA antigen-specificity platform. Breadth was defined as the fraction of unique TCRs that were SARS-CoV-2-associated. Depth was defined as the fraction of total T cells that were SARS-CoV-2-associated. Using the MIRA data, each spike-specific TCR was mapped to the spike region that the TCR reacts to and placed in a CD4 or CD8 class. Log10-transformed breadth and depth values were compared by one-way ANOVA with Sidak's multiple comparisons tests. Here the immuneACCESS table is served through TCRdb, limited to in-frame sequences with V and J called. Missing clones are a known gap in these copies; in checked studies unresolved V genes cover under half, and the rest lacks a known reason. Clonal size and the V and J genes are those of that table, whereas D and trimming came from the DNA. The sample records about 100,000 clones, roughly 89% of which are singletons. The ten largest clones take up 16% of the sample.

The sample consisted of peripheral blood, taken on day 0 of AZD1222 vaccination. The TCR sequence derives from an adult in good health. The rearrangement combines TRBV29-1 with TRBJ1-2, and 8 junction bases match TRBD1. CDR3 sequence: CSVEDRAGYTF. The sequence in DNA is TGCAGCGTTGAGGACAGGGCTGGCTACACCTTC.